Here is one T cell receptor beta chain with its context. CDR3 length: 15 amino acids. Germline V gene data show CDR1 as SGHAT and CDR2 as FQNNGV. Trimming cost V 1 base and J 1 base, with 10 bases left between them. Sequencing used immunoSEQ multiplex PCR; TCRdb keeps in-frame clones, though not all of them. The data contain about 2.4 million clones, more than 80% of them singletons. This record belongs to a study of shared clonotypes between healthy human individuals. The sequence was collected from a man aged 18 to 30 in good health. This chain links TRBV11-2 with TRBJ2-5; possibly TRBD2 for D (5 bases). The sequenced sample consisted of naive CD4+ T cells sorted from blood. Subset described: CD45RA+ positively selected. CDR3 DNA sequence: TGTGCCAGCAGCTTAGGACGGAGCGGCCAAGAGACCCAGTACTTC. Translated: CASSLGRSGQETQYF.